This TCR beta chain derives from a study of T cell changes during pregnancy in multiple sclerosis (dated 2019 in TCRdb). In the study overall: In women with multiple sclerosis, the researchers looked at how the T cell repertoire shifted as pregnancy progressed.

Library preparation was by the immunoSEQ multiplex PCR assay. This immuneACCESS table, as held by TCRdb, lists in-frame sequences with V and J called but not all clones. Of the missing ones, under half trace to an unresolved V gene in checked studies; the others have no known cause. This sample holds 65,000 to 80,000 clones; 85% to 95% were observed only once. 2.5% of the sample is held by the ten biggest clonotypes. According to the germline V gene, CDR1 reads MGHRA and CDR2 reads YSYEKL. V was cut back by 0 bases and J by 0 bases, leaving a gap of 6 bases between them. The CDR3 holds 15 amino acids from the cysteine to the phenylalanine. The retained sequence is limited to the CDR3, 45 bases, with the frame set at the first base. Notes on this clone: The antigen it binds to is not known. No base-level quality is on record; no much larger clone is a single base apart.

The sequence derives from a female donor with multiple sclerosis, enrolled in a pregnancy study. The sample here was peripheral blood, taken in the second trimester of pregnancy. This receptor chain uses TRBV4-1 and TRBJ1-5; no D gene is confidently identified. In nucleotides, the sequence is TGCGCCAGCAGCCAAGACCCCAATAGCAATCAGCCCCAGCATTTT. Its product reads: CASSQDPNSNQPQHF.